The clone carrying this T cell receptor beta chain occurred once. The antigen remains undetermined. The data were obtained in a study of post-analysis software for immune sequencing data. Per germline, CDR1 SEHNR and CDR2 FQNEAQ (reference sequence). Trimming cost V 1 base and J 1 base, with 14 bases left between them. The CDR3 contains 16 residues. Findings of the study overall: Samples from a shared batch, those prepared together, strongly co-clustered by F measure. Controls had significantly higher normalized Chao1 diversity than multiple sclerosis patients. Several TRBV segments were more frequent in patients than controls; TRBV5-6, TRBV5-1 and TRBV20-1 belonged to this group.

Unique molecular identifiers tagged the TCR beta cDNA libraries. TCRdb itself ran the PCR reads through MiXCR, one entry per CDR3 protein. This sample carries hundreds of thousands of distinct CDR3 sequences, 53% of them seen once, and the ten largest clones take around 4.5%. The J gene is TRBJ2-7, the V gene TRBV7-9; TRBD2 is a possible D gene (5 bases). The clonotype comes from a girl aged 10-17 years with multiple sclerosis. Sample: blood. The CDR3 coding sequence is TGTGCCAGCAGCTTAGTAGCGCTAGGATCTTCCTACGAGCAGTACTTC. It encodes CASSLVALGSSYEQYF. The whole variable domain, filled in from reference TRBV7-9 and TRBJ2-7, reads DTGVSQNPRHKITKRGQNVTFRCDPISEHNRLYWYRQTLGQGPEFLTYFQNEAQLEKSRLLSDRFSAERPKGSFSTLEIQRTEQGDSAMYLCASSLVALGSSYEQYFGPGTRLTVT.